The 7 T cell receptor beta chains reported below all come from one sample, sequenced in a study of cytomegalovirus exposure and HLA in healthy donors. Primers for the PCR totalled 60 Vbeta and 13 Jbeta. Clones were sequenced by immunoSEQ multiplex PCR, and TCRdb holds only the in-frame ones, with some missing. This sample has roughly 100,000 clones; about 60% occur once, and the top ten carry approximately 4.8%. The sample taken for sequencing was PBMCs. All receptors derive from a human donor in good health.

The chain links TRBV2 to TRBJ2-7, with D unresolved. The CDR3 is 14 amino acids. CDR1 SNHLY and CDR2 FYNNEI come from the germline V gene. V lost 8 bases to trimming and J lost 0 bases, with 14 bases between them. This CDR3 is CASDKPDSSYEQYF. Here the CDR3 DNA reads TGTGCCAGCGATAAGCCCGATAGCTCCTACGAGCAGTACTTC.

In this sample, this clone turned up a few times. The CDR3 here is CASSFRQGTGELFF. The CDR3 DNA sequence: TGCGCCAGCAGCTTCCGACAGGGGACCGGGGAGCTGTTTTTT. The chain has TRBV5-1 and TRBJ2-2; the match to TRBD1 covers 8 bases. Germline V gene data show CDR1 as SGHRS and CDR2 as YFSETQ. Losses at the gene ends were 2 bases for V and 5 bases for J; bases not matched to a gene: 2. The CDR3 has 14 amino acids. Combining the CDR3 with reference TRBV5-1 and TRBJ2-2 gives the whole variable domain KAGVTQTPRYLIKTRGQQVTLSCSPISGHRSVSWYQQTPGQGLQFLFEYFSETQRNKGNFPGRFSGRQFSNSRSEMNVSTLELGDSALYLCASSFRQGTGELFFGEGSRLTVL.

The chain recombines TRBV7-3 with TRBJ2-1; TRBD2 aligns across 16 bases. The CDR3 loop spans 17 amino acids. Germline assignment: CDR1 SGHTA and CDR2 FQGTGA. V was clipped by 5 bases and J by 10 bases; unmatched bases: 11. The DNA of the CDR3 is TGTGCCAGCAGCCCCCCGGGACTAGCGGGAGGGCCTGGGGAGCAGTTCTTC. It specifies CASSPPGLAGGPGEQFF.

The genes are TRBV2 and TRBJ2-1, with 14 nucleotides matching TRBD2. Germline assignment: CDR1 SNHLY and CDR2 FYNNEI. The trim removed 6 bases at V and 9 bases at J, leaving 4 bases unmatched. The CDR3 sequence is 14 residues long. The CDR3 coding sequence is TGTGCCAGCAGCGGACTAGCGGGAGGAAGTGAGCAGTTCTTC. Translation gives CASSGLAGGSEQFF.

This clone was seen only a few times. The V and J genes are TRBV13 and TRBJ2-1; 15 bases match TRBD2. CDR3 length: 16 residues. Germline loops: CDR1 PRHDT, CDR2 FYEKMQ (reference sequence). With V trimmed by 5 bases and J by 13 bases, 12 bases remained unmatched. Written as DNA, the CDR3 is TGTGCCAGCAGCCCGATAGGACTAGCGGGAGGGTCCGAACAGTTCTTC. Translation gives CASSPIGLAGGSEQFF.

V usage is TRBV6-1 and J usage is TRBJ2-7; the D gene is possibly TRBD2 (6 bases). The CDR3 is 14 amino acids. The germline CDR1 and CDR2 sequences are MNHNS and SASEGT. V lost 0 bases and J lost 5, with 11 bases in between. CDR3 in amino acids: CASSEATSIHEQYF. The CDR3 DNA follows: TGTGCCAGCAGTGAAGCCACTAGCATCCACGAGCAGTACTTC.

This rearrangement joins TRBV29-1 to TRBJ2-1; 7 nucleotides agree with TRBD1. Trimming at V came to 7 bases and at J to 5 bases, leaving 8 bases not matched to a gene. CDR3 size: 13 residues. Germline loops: CDR1 SQVTM, CDR2 ANQGSEA. The CDR3 region is CSAYLTGHNEQFF. CDR3 sequence (DNA): TGCAGCGCCTACCTGACAGGGCACAATGAGCAGTTCTTC.